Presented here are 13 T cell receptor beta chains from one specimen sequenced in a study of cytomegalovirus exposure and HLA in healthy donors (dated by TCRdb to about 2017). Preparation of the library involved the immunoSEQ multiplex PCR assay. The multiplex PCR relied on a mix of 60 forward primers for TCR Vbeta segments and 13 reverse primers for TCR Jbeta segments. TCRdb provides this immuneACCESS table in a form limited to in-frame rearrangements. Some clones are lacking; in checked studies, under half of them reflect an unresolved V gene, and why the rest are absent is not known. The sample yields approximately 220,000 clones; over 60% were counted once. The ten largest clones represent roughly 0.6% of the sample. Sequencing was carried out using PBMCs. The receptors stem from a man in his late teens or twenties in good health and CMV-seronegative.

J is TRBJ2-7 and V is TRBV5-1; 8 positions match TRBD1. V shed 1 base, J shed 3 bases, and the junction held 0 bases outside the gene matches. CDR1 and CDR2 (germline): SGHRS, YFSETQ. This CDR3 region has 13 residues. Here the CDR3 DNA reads TGCGCCAGCAGCTTGACAGGGGGCTACGAGCAGTACTTC. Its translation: CASSLTGGYEQYF.

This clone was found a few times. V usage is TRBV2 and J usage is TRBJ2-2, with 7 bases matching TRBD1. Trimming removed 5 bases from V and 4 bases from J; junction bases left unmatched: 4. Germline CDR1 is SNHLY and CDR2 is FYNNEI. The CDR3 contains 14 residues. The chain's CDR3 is CASSNDRATGELFF. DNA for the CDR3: TGTGCCAGCAGTAACGACAGGGCCACCGGGGAGCTGTTTTTT.

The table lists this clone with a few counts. The CDR3, as DNA: TGTGCCAACCCCGGGACAGGCCAAGAGACCCAGTACTTC. Translated: CANPGTGQETQYF. The gene calls are TRBV10-3 and TRBJ2-5; 8 bases align to TRBD1. Germline V CDR1 and CDR2: ENHRY, SYGVKD. The CDR3 is made up of 13 amino acids. With V trimmed by 10 bases and J by 1 base, 5 bases remained unmatched.

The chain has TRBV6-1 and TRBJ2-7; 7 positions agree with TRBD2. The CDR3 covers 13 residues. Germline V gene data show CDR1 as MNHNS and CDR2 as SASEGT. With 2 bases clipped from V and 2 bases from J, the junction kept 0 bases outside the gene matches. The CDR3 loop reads CASSESGTYEQYF. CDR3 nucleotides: TGTGCCAGCAGTGAAAGCGGGACCTACGAGCAGTACTTC.

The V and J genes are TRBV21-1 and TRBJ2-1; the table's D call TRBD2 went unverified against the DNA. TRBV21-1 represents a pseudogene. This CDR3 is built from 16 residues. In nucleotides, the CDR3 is TGTGCCAGCAGCAAAGGAGGCGGGAGGGGGGTTAATGAGCAGTTCTTC. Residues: CASSKGGGRGVNEQFF.

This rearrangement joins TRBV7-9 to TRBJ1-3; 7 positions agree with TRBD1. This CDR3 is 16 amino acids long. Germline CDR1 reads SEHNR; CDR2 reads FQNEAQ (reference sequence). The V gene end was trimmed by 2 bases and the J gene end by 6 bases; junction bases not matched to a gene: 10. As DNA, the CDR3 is TGTGCCAGCAGCTTAACAGAGACAGGGAATGCAAACACCATATATTTT. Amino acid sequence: CASSLTETGNANTIYF.

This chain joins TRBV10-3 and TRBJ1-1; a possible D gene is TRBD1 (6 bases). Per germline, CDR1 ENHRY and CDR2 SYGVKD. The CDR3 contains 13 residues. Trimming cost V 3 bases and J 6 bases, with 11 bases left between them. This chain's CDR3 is CAISDRGGAEAFF. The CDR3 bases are TGTGCCATCAGTGACAGGGGAGGGGCTGAAGCTTTCTTT.

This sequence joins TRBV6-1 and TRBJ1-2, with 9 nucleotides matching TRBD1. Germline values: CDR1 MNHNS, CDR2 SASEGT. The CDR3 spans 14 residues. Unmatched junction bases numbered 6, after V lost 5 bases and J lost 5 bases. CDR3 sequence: CASSWDRELYGYTF. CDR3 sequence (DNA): TGTGCCAGCAGTTGGGACAGGGAGTTATATGGCTACACCTTC.

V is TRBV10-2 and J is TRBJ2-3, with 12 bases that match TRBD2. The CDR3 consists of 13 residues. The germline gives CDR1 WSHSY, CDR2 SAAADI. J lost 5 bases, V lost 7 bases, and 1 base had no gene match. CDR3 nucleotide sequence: TGCGCCAGCACTAGCGGGAGGGTAGATACGCAGTATTTT. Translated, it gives CASTSGRVDTQYF.

DNA for the CDR3: TGTGCCTGGAGTGGGATCCCGGGACAGGGGGCCTTATCCATCTACGAGCAGTACTTC. Translated, it gives CAWSGIPGQGALSIYEQYF. The chain recombines TRBV30 with TRBJ2-7; 12 bases agree with TRBD1. Trimming took 1 base from V and 3 from J; bases not matched to a gene: 16. CDR1 and CDR2 (germline): GTSNPN, SVGIG (reference sequence). The CDR3 is 19 amino acids.

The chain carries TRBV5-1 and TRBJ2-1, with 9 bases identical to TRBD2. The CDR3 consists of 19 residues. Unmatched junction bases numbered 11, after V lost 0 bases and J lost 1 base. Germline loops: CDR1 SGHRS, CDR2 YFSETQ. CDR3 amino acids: CASSLERREGLLSYNEQFF. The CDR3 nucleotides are TGCGCCAGCAGCTTGGAGAGGCGGGAGGGCCTTTTATCCTACAATGAGCAGTTCTTC.

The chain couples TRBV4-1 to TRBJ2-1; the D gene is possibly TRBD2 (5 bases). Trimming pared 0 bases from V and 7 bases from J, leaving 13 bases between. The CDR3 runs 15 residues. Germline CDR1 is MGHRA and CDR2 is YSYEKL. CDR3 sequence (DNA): TGCGCCAGCAGCCAAGACGGAATAGCGAGGAATGAGCAGTTCTTC. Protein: CASSQDGIARNEQFF.

DNA of the CDR3: TGTGCCAGCAGTTACTCCCTAGCGGGAGCTCCAGATACGCAGTATTTT. This gives the protein CASSYSLAGAPDTQYF. The genes are TRBV6-5 and TRBJ2-3, with TRBD2 matching over 10 bases. This CDR3 region has 16 residues. Germline loops: CDR1 MNHEY, CDR2 SVGAGI. Unmatched junction bases numbered 4, after V lost 0 bases and J lost 4 bases.